The 14 T cell receptor beta chains below were found in one sample sequenced in a study of blood T cell repertoires in COVID-19 (dated by TCRdb to about 2020). Library generation was performed with the immunoSEQ multiplex PCR assay. TCRdb's version of the immuneACCESS table is confined to in-frame rearrangements and falls short of the full clone set. An unresolved V gene accounts for under half of the shortfall where checked; the remainder is of unknown origin. For this sample there are roughly 300,000 clones; 65% to 90% appear just once. The leading ten clones occupy less than 15% of the sample. The sequencing input was peripheral blood. The origin of the receptors is a human donor in a cohort sampled during active COVID-19.

This clone was seen just once. The chain is built from TRBV28 and TRBJ2-6, with 8 bases lining up with TRBD1. Trimming removed 4 bases from V and 1 base from J; junction bases left unmatched: 9. Germline V gene data show CDR1 as MDHEN and CDR2 as SYDVKM. This CDR3 contains 18 residues. CDR3 protein: CASSSFGRGLSGANVLTF. As DNA, the CDR3 is TGTGCCAGCAGTTCATTCGGCAGGGGGCTGTCTGGGGCCAACGTCCTGACTTTC.

The chain links TRBV5-4 to TRBJ2-3; 9 bases fit TRBD2. CDR1 and CDR2 (germline): SGHNT, YYREEE (reference sequence). The V and J ends lost 1 base and 2 bases, in that order; junction bases with no gene match: 5. The CDR3 spans 16 residues. CDR3 protein: CASSLRLAATTDTQYF. The DNA for the CDR3 is TGTGCCAGCAGCTTGCGACTAGCGGCAACCACAGATACGCAGTATTTT. The variable domain in full, with the rest retrieved from reference TRBV5-4 and TRBJ2-3, is ETGVTQSPTHLIKTRGQQVTLRCSSQSGHNTVSWYQQALGQGPQFIFQYYREEENGRGNFPPRFSGLQFPNYSSELNVNALELDDSALYLCASSLRLAATTDTQYFGPGTRLTVL.

This chain links TRBV28 with TRBJ2-5; tentatively, D is TRBD1 (5 bases). The CDR3 covers 12 residues. Germline CDR1 MDHEN, CDR2 SYDVKM. Between the trimmed V and J ends, which lost 7 bases and 2 bases, there was a span of 8 bases. DNA for the CDR3: TGTGCCAGCAATCAGGGACAAGAGACCCAGTACTTC. Translating gives CASNQGQETQYF.

The chain couples TRBV7-9 to TRBJ2-3; 9 positions agree with TRBD2. There are 16 residues in the CDR3. V was clipped by 5 bases and J by 4 bases; unmatched bases: 10. CDR1 is SEHNR and CDR2 is FQNEAQ in the germline V gene (reference sequence). CDR3 loop: CASSPLAGMSPDTQYF. CDR3 coding DNA: TGTGCCAGCAGCCCGCTAGCGGGAATGTCGCCAGATACGCAGTATTTT.

This sequence joins TRBV6-6 and TRBJ2-4, with 8 positions matching TRBD2. The CDR3 loop spans 14 amino acids. After removal of 0 bases from V and 6 bases from J, the junction contained 1 base not matched to a gene. The germline gives CDR1 MNHNY, CDR2 SVGAGI (reference sequence). This CDR3 reads CASSYSTSGNIQYF. In DNA, the CDR3 is TGTGCCAGCAGTTACTCTACTAGCGGAAACATTCAGTACTTC.

The chain recombines TRBV6-4 with TRBJ2-7; 7 nucleotides agree with TRBD2. Trimming cost V 0 bases and J 3 bases; bases outside gene matches: 20. Per the germline V gene, CDR1 is MRHNA and CDR2 is SNTAGT. This CDR3 region has 20 residues. DNA for the CDR3: TGTGCCAGCAGTGACTCCTCCGAACCTCCCGGGAGGAGACGGGACTACGAGCAGTACTTC. Its translation is CASSDSSEPPGRRRDYEQYF.

V and J are TRBV24-1 and TRBJ2-3, with 9 positions matching TRBD1. Trimming cost V 4 bases and J 6 bases; bases outside gene matches: 10. The CDR3 extends over 16 amino acids. Germline-derived CDR1 and CDR2 are KGHDR and SFDVKD. The CDR3 coding sequence is TGTGCCACCAGTGACAAGACCGGGACAGGGTCCGATACGCAGTATTTT. Translation: CATSDKTGTGSDTQYF.

The chain joins TRBV25-1 to TRBJ2-4; TRBD1 agrees at 7 bases. CDR3 size: 11 residues. Germline trimming cut 4 bases from V and 11 bases from J; bases unmatched to any gene: 2. Germline CDR1 reads MGHDK; CDR2 reads SYGVNS. CDR3 amino acids: CASSGGQVQYF. For the CDR3, the DNA is TGTGCCAGCAGTGGTGGACAGGTTCAGTACTTC.

The V gene is TRBV5-1, the J gene TRBJ2-3, with D maybe TRBD1 (5 bases). Trimming stripped 5 bases from V and 2 bases from J, with 12 bases between. The CDR3 sequence is 14 residues long. Germline loops: CDR1 SGHRS, CDR2 YFSETQ. The CDR3 loop reads CASSQGENTDTQYF. The CDR3 DNA reads TGCGCCAGCAGTCAGGGCGAAAACACAGATACGCAGTATTTT. The full variable domain, its missing parts supplied by reference TRBV5-1 and TRBJ2-3, is KAGVTQTPRYLIKTRGQQVTLSCSPISGHRSVSWYQQTPGQGLQFLFEYFSETQRNKGNFPGRFSGRQFSNSRSEMNVSTLELGDSALYLCASSQGENTDTQYFGPGTRLTVL.

This rearrangement joins TRBV5-1 to TRBJ2-2; D not resolved. V gave up 0 bases and J gave up 5 bases, with 11 bases separating them. The germline V gene encodes CDR1 SGHRS and CDR2 YFSETQ. The CDR3 has 15 amino acids. CDR3 coding DNA: TGCGCCAGCAGCTTGGCGGTCAGGTCGACCGGGGAGCTGTTTTTT. Amino acid sequence: CASSLAVRSTGELFF.

Only one count was recorded for this clone. This chain links TRBV9 with TRBJ1-4, with D hard to call. Germline V CDR1 and CDR2: SGDLS, YYNGEE. The ends were cut back, 3 bases at V and 8 bases at J, with 20 bases in the middle. The CDR3 has 16 residues. The CDR3 here is CASSGGLGVEGEKLFF. For the CDR3, the DNA is TGTGCCAGCAGCGGAGGCCTCGGGGTGGAAGGGGAAAAACTGTTTTTT.

The V call is TRBV7-9, the J call TRBJ1-1; no clear D. CDR3 length equals 14 residues. V lost 1 base to trimming and J lost 0 bases, with 6 bases between them. Per germline, CDR1 SEHNR and CDR2 FQNEAQ (reference sequence). DNA for the CDR3: TGTGCCAGCAGCTTAGTCGAGGTGAACACTGAAGCTTTCTTT. Protein product: CASSLVEVNTEAFF.

This chain links TRBV18 with TRBJ1-6, with D perhaps matching TRBD1 (5 bases). The germline gives CDR1 KGHSH, CDR2 LQKENI. V was cut by 3 bases and J by 5 bases, with 14 bases left in between. This CDR3 comprises 16 residues. The CDR3 nucleotides read TGTGCCAGCTCACCTCAGGGCCGAGGAGATAATTCACCCCTCCACTTT. It yields the protein CASSPQGRGDNSPLHF.

The J gene is TRBJ2-1, the V gene TRBV5-1, with D possibly matching TRBD1 (6 bases). This CDR3 is built from 15 residues. Germline V lookup: CDR1 SGHRS, CDR2 YFSETQ. The germline V and J ends were trimmed by 4 bases and 0 bases, with 11 bases remaining between them. The CDR3 sequence: CASSHGGSSYNEQFF. The DNA for the CDR3 is TGCGCCAGCAGCCATGGGGGCAGCTCCTACAATGAGCAGTTCTTC.